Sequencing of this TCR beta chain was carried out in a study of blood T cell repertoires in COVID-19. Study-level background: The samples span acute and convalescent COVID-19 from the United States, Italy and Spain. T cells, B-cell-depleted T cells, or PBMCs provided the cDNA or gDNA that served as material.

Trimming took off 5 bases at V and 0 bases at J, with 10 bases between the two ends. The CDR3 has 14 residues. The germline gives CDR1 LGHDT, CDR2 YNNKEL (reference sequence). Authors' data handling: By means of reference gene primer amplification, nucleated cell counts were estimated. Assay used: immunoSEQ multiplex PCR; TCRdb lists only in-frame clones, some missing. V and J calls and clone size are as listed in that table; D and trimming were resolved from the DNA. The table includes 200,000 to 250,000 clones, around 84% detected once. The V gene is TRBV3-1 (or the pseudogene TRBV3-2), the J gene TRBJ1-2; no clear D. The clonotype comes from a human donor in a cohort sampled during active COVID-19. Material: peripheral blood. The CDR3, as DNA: TGTGCCAGCAGCGGCGGCCCTACTAACTATGGCTACACCTTC. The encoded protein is CASSGGPTNYGYTF.